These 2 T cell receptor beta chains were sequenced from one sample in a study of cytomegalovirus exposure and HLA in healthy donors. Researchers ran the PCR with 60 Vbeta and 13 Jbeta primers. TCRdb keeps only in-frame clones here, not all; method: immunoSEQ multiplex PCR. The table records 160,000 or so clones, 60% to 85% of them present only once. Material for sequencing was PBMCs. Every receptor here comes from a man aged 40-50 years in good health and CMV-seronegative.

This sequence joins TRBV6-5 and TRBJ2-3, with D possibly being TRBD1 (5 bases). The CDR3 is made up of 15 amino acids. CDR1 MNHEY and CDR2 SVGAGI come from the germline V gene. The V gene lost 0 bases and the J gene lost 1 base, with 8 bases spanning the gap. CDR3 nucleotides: TGTGCCAGCAGTTACTCGTTCAGGGGCACAGATACGCAGTATTTT. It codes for CASSYSFRGTDTQYF.

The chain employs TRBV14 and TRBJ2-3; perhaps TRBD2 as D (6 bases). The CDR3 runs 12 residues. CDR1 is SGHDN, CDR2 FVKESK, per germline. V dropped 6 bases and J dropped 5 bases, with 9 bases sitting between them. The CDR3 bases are TGTGCCAGCAGGATGGAGGGAGATACGCAGTATTTT. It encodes CASRMEGDTQYF.